This T cell receptor beta chain appears in the sequencing data of a study of beta chain features in type 1 diabetes. About the study: Taken together, all samples contributed 95 million to 110 million examined sorted cells. General observations from the study: The question of HLA type influencing TCRB rearrangement was one that remained unresolved here.

Every isolated RNA sample was fully reverse transcribed, so sequencing captured expressed TCRB transcripts. Libraries were prepared by immunoSEQ multiplex PCR; TCRdb keeps only in-frame clonotypes and omits some of them. The data show nearly 250,000 clones, 55% to 70% seen once. Points on this clone: Antigen unknown.

Germline V lookup: CDR1 LNHNV, CDR2 YYDKDF (reference sequence). The CDR3 covers 17 residues. V lost 0 bases, J lost 2 bases, and 16 bases lay in between. The chain has TRBV15 and TRBJ2-5; possibly TRBD1 for D (6 bases). This clonotype originated in a man between 25 and 39 years old in good health. Sequences were obtained from naive CD4+ T cells from blood. CDR3: CATSRDGGRGRQETQYF. DNA of the CDR3: TGTGCCACCAGCAGAGATGGGGGCAGGGGTCGTCAAGAGACCCAGTACTTC.